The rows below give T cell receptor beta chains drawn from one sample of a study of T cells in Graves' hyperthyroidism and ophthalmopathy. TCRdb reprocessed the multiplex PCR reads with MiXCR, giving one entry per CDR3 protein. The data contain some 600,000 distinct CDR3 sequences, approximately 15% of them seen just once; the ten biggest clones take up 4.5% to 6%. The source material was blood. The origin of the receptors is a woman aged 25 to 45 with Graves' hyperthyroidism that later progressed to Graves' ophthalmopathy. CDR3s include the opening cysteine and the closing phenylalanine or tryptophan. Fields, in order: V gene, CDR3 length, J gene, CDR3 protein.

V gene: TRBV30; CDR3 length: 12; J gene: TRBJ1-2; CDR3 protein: CAWEGASDGYTF
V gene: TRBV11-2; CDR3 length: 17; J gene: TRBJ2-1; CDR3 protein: CASSLNGQGSRHNEQFF
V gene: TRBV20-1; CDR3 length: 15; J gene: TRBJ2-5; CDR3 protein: CSARVRQGIQETQYF
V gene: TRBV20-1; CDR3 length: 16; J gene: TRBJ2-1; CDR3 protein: CSARDGQGVSYNEQFF
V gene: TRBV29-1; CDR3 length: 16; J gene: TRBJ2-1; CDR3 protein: CSVEDPGSGKDNEQFF
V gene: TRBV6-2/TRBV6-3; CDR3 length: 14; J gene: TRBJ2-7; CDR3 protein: CASSYNAGSYEQYF
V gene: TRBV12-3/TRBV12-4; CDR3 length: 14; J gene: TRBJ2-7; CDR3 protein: CASSLVSAGDEQYF
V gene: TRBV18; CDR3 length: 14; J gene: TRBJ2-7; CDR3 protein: CASSGTGRTDEQYF
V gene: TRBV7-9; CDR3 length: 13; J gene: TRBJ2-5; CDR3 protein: CASSPTVGESQYF
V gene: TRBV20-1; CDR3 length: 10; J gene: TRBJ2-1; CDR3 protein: CSASRYEQFF
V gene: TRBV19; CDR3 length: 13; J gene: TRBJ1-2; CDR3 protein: CASWTGGDYGYTF
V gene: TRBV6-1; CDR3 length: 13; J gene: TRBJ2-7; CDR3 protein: CATARDNSYEQYF
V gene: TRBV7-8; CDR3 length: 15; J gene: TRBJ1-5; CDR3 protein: CASRSDRTGNQPQHF
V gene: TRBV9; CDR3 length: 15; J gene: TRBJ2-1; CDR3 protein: CASSPSTSGRFEQFF
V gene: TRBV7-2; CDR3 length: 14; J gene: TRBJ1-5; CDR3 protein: CASSLTRDSQPQHF
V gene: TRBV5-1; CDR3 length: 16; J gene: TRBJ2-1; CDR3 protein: CASSLARDRVDNEQFF
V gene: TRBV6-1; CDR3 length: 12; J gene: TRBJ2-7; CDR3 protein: CASSSDRYEQYF
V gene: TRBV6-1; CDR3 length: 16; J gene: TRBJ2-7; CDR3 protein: CASSRVAVGRPYEQYF
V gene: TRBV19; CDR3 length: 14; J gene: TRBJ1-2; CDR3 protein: CASSISQGQSQYTF
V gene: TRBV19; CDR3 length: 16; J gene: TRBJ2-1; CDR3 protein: CASREVGELRGYEQFF
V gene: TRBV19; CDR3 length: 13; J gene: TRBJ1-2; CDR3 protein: CASTLRGMYGYTF
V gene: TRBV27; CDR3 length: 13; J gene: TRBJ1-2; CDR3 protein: CASKGIAGYGYTF
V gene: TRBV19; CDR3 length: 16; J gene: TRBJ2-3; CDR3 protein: CASAPTSGIYADTQYF
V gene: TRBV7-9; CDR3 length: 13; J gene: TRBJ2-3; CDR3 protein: CASSLGTTDTQYF
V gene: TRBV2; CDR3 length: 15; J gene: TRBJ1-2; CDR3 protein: CASSVGGFSNYGYTF
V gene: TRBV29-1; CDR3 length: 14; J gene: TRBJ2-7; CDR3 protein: CSVVRELGGSEQYF
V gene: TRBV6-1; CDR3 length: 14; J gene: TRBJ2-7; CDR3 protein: CASIMAGSEYEQYF
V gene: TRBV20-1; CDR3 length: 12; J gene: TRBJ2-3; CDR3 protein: CSAGGGTDTQYF
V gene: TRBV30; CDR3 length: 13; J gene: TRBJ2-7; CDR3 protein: CAWSGGIPYEQYF
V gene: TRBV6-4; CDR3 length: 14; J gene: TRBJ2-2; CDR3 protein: CASRRLGDTGELFF
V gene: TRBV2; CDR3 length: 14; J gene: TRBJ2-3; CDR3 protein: CASRGGVSVDTQYF
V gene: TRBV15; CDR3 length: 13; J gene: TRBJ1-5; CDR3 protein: CATSRDPGQPQHF
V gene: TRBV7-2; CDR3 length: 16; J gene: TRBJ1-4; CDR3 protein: CASSPRRGGGEKKLFF
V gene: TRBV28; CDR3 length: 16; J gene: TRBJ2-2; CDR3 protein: CASSTSDRGRTGELFF
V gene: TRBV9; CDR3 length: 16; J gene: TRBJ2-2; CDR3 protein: CASSVGLADRTGELFF
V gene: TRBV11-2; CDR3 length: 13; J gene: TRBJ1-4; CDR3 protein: CASSPRQNEKLFF
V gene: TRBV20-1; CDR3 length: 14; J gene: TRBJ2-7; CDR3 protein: CSARDPAGGYEQYF
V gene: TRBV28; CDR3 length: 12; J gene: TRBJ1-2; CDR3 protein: CASSNIDYGYTF
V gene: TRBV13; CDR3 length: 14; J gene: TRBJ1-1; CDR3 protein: CASSPRTGTTEAFF
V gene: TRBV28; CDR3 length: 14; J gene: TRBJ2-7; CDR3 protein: CASRSPSGPYEQYF
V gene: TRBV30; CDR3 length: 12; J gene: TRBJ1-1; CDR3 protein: CAGGRRNTEAFF
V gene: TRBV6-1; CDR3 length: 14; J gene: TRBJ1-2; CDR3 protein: CASSFSRDDYGYTF
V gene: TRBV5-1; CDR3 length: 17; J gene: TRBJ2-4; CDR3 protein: CASRGSDSGMAVNIQYF
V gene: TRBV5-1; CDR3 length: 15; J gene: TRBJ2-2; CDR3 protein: CASSQRDSNTGELFF
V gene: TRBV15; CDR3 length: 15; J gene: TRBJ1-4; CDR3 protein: CATSRRQGANEKLFF
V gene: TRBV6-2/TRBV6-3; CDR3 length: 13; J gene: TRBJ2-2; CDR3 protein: CASSLGTPGELFF
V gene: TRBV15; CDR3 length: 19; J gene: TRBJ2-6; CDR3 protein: CATSARRGPLRNGANVLTF
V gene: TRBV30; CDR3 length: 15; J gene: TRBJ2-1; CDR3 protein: CAWSYYPGSYNEQFF
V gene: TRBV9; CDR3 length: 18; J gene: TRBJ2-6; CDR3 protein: CASSPWGQGSSGANVLTF
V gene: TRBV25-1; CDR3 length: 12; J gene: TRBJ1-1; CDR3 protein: CASSDLYFEAFF
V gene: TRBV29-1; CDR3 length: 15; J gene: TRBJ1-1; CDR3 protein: CSVGVEKVMNTEAFF
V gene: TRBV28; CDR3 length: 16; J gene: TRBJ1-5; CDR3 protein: CASSELKGGPNQPQHF